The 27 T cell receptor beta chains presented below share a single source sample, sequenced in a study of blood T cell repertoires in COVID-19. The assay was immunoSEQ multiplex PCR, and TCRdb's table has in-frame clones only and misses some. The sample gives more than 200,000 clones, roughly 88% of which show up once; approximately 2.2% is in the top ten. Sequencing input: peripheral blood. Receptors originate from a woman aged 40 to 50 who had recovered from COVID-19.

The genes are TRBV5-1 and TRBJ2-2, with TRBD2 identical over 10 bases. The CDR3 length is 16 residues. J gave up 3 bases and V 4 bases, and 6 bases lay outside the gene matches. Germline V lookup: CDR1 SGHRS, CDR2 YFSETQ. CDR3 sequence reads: CASSILLAGYTGELFF. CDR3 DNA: TGCGCCAGCAGCATACTACTAGCGGGGTACACCGGGGAGCTGTTTTTT.

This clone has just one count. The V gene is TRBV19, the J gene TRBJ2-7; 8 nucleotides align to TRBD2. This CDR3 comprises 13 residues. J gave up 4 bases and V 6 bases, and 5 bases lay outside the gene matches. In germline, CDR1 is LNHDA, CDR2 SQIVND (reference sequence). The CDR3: CASRLAGTYEQYF. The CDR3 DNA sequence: TGTGCCAGTAGGTTAGCGGGGACTTACGAGCAGTACTTC.

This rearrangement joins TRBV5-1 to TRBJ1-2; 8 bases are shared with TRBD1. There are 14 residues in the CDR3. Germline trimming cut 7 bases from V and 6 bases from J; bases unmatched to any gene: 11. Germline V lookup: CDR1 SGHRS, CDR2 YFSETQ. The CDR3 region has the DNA TGCGCCAGCTCCCTCTTGGACAGGGAGCATGGCTACACCTTC. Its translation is CASSLLDREHGYTF.

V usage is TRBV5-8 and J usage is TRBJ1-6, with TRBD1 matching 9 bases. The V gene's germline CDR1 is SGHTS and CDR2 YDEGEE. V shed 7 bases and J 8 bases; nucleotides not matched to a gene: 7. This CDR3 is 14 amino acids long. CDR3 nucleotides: TGTGCCAGCGGATTCACAGGGGGCTATTCACCCCTCCACTTT. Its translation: CASGFTGGYSPLHF.

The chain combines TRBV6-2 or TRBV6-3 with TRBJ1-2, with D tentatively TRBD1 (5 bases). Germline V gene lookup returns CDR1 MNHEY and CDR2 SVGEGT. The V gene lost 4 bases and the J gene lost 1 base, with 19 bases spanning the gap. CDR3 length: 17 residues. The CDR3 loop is CASSSAAGTMFNYGYTF. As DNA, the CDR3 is TGTGCCAGCAGTTCCGCGGCGGGGACTATGTTTAACTATGGCTACACCTTC.

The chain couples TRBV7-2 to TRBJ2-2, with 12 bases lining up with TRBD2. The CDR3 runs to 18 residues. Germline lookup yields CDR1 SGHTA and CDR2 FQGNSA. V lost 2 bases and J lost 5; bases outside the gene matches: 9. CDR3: CASSLLAGGLYGTGELFF. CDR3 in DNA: TGTGCCAGCAGCTTACTAGCGGGGGGGCTTTATGGGACCGGGGAGCTGTTTTTT. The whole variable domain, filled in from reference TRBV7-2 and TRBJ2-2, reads GAGVSQSPSNKVTEKGKDVELRCDPISGHTALYWYRQSLGQGLEFLIYFQGNSAPDKSGLPSDRFSAERTGGSVSTLTIQRTQQEDSAVYLCASSLLAGGLYGTGELFFGEGSRLTVL.

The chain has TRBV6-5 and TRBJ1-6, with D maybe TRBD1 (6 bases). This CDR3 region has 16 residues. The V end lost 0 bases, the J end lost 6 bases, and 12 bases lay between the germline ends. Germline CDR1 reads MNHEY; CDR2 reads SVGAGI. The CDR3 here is CASSYSRGLSNSPLHF. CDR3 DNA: TGTGCCAGCAGTTACTCGCGGGGGCTGAGTAATTCACCCCTCCACTTT.

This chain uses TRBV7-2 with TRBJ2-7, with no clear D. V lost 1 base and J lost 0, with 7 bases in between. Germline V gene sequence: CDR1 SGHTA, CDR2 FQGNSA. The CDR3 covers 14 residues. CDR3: CASSLERYSYEQYF. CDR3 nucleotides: TGTGCCAGCAGCTTAGAGAGGTACTCCTACGAGCAGTACTTC.

In DNA form, the CDR3 reads TGTGCCAGCAGTTCCGAACGGGACAGGCTCTTCTACACCTTC. Translated, it gives CASSSERDRLFYTF. V and J are TRBV6-6 and TRBJ1-2; 8 nucleotides match TRBD1. There are 14 residues in the CDR3. Trimming at V came to 4 bases and at J to 10 bases, leaving 11 bases not matched to a gene. Germline V lookup: CDR1 MNHNY, CDR2 SVGAGI (reference sequence).

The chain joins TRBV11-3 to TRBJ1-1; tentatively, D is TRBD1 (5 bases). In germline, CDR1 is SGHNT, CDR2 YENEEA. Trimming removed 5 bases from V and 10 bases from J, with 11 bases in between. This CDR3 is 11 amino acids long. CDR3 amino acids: CASSRGVTAFF. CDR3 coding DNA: TGTGCCAGCAGCCGGGGGGTAACAGCTTTCTTT.

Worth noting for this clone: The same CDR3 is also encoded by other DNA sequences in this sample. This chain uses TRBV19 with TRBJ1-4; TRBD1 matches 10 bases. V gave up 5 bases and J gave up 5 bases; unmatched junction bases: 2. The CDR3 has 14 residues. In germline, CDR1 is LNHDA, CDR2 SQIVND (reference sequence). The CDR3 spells CASSLGQGNEKLFF. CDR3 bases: TGTGCCAGTAGTTTGGGACAGGGGAATGAAAAACTGTTTTTT.

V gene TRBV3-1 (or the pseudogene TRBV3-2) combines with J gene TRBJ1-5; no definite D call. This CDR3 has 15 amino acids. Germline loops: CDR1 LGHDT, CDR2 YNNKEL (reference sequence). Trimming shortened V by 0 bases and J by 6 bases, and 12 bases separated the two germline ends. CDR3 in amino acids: CASSQDHTPVQPQHF. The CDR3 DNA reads TGTGCCAGCAGCCAAGATCATACCCCAGTTCAGCCCCAGCATTTT.

The chain's CDR3 is CASSSRYRDNYEKLFF. The CDR3 DNA is TGTGCCAGCAGCTCCCGGTACAGGGACAATTATGAAAAACTGTTTTTT. V is TRBV7-6 and J is TRBJ1-4, with D possibly TRBD1 on 6 matching bases. With 4 bases removed from V and 6 bases from J, the gap between germline ends came to 18 bases. Looked up from germline, CDR1 is SGHVS and CDR2 is FNYEAQ. CDR3 size: 16 residues.

In DNA form, the CDR3 reads TGTGCCAGCAGTGCCGAGGTATCGCGGGGGGCCCATGAGCAGTTCTTC. Protein product: CASSAEVSRGAHEQFF. V and J are TRBV6-4 and TRBJ2-1; 8 bases align to TRBD2. The CDR3 spans 16 residues. Germline lookup yields CDR1 MRHNA and CDR2 SNTAGT. The V gene end was trimmed by 4 bases and the J gene end by 8 bases; junction bases not matched to a gene: 13.

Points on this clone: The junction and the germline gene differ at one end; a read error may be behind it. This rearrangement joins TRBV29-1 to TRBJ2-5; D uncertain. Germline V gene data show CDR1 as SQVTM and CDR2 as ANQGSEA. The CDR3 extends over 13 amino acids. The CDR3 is CSVDFLSPAALNF. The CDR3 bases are TGCAGCGTTGATTTTTTATCCCCCGCGGCCCTTAACTTC. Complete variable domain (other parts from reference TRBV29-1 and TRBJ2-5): SAVISQKPSRDICQRGTSLTIQCQVDSQVTMMFWYRQQPGQSLTLIATANQGSEATYESGFVIDKFPISRPNLTFSTLTVSNMSPEDSSIYLCSVDFLSPAALNFGPGTRLLVL.

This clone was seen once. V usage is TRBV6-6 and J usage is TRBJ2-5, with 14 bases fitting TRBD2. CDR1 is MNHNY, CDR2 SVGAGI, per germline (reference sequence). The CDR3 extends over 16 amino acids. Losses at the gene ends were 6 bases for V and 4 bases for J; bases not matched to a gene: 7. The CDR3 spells CASSRSGLAGAETQYF. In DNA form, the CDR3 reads TGTGCCAGCAGCCGATCGGGACTAGCGGGAGCAGAGACCCAGTACTTC.

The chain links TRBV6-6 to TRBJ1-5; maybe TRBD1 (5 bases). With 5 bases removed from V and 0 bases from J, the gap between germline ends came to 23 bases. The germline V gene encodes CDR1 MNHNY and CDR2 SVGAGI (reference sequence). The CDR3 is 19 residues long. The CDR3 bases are TGTGCCAGCAGTCCAACGGGGGGGACCTTCAAATTTAGCAATCAGCCCCAGCATTTT. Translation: CASSPTGGTFKFSNQPQHF.

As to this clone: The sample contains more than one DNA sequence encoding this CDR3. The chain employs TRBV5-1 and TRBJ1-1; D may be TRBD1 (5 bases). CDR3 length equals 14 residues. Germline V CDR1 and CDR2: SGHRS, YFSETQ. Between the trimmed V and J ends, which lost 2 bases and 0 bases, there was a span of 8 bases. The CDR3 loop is CASSLQVMNTEAFF. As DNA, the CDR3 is TGCGCCAGCAGCTTACAGGTCATGAACACTGAAGCTTTCTTT. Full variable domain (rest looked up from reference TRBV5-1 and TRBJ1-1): KAGVTQTPRYLIKTRGQQVTLSCSPISGHRSVSWYQQTPGQGLQFLFEYFSETQRNKGNFPGRFSGRQFSNSRSEMNVSTLELGDSALYLCASSLQVMNTEAFFGQGTRLTVV.

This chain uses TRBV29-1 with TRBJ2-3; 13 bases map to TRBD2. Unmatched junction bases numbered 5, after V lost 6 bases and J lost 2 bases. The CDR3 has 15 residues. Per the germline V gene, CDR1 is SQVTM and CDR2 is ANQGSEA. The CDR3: CSVAGTSGNTDTQYF. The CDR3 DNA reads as TGCAGCGTCGCCGGGACTAGCGGGAACACAGATACGCAGTATTTT.

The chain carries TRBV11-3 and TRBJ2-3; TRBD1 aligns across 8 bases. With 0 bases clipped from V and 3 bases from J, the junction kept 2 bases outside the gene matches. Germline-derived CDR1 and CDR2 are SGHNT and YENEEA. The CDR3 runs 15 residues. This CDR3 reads CASSLDGQGTDTQYF. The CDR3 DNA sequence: TGTGCCAGCAGCTTAGACGGACAGGGAACAGATACGCAGTATTTT.

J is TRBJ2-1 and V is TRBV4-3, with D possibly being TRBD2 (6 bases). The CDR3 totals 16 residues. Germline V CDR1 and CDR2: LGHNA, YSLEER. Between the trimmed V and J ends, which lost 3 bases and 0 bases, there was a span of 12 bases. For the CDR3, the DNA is TGCGCCAGCAGCCACCCGGGGGTCAGCTCCTACAATGAGCAGTTCTTC. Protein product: CASSHPGVSSYNEQFF.

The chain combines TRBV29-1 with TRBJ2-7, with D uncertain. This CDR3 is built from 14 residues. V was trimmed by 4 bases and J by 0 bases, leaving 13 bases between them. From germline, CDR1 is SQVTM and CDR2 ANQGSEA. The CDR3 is CSVVEYSFSYEQYF. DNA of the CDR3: TGCAGCGTTGTGGAGTATTCCTTCTCCTACGAGCAGTACTTC.

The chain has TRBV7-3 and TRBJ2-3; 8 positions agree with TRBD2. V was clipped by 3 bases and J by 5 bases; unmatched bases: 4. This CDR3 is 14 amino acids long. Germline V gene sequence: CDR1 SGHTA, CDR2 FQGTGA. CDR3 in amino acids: CASSFSGGRDTQYF. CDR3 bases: TGTGCCAGCAGCTTCTCGGGGGGGAGAGATACGCAGTATTTT.

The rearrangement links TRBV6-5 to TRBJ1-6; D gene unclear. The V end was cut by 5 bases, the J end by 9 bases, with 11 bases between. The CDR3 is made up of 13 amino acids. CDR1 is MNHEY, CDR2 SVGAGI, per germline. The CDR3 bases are TGTGCCAGCAGTACCAAGAACGGTTCACCCCTCCACTTT. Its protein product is CASSTKNGSPLHF.

This chain's CDR3 is CAWSVWTYAYEQYF. The CDR3 DNA sequence: TGTGCCTGGAGTGTTTGGACATACGCCTACGAGCAGTACTTC. This chain joins TRBV30 and TRBJ2-7; tentatively, D is TRBD1 (5 bases). Germline V gives CDR1 GTSNPN, CDR2 SVGIG (reference sequence). This CDR3 comprises 14 residues. Deletions cut 0 bases from V and 2 bases from J, with 11 bases between.

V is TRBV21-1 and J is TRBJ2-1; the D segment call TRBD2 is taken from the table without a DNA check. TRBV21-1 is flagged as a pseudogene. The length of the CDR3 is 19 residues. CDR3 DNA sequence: TGTGCCAGCAGCAAACTGGCTCGGCGGGAGGGCCGGGGACAGGATGAGCAGTTCTTC. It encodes CASSKLARREGRGQDEQFF.

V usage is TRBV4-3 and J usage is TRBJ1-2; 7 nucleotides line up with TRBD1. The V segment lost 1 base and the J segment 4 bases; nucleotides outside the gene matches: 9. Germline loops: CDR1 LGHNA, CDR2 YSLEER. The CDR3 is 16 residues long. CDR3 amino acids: CASSQAAGGGGYGYTF. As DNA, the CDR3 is TGCGCCAGCAGCCAAGCCGCCGGAGGGGGCGGCTATGGCTACACCTTC.